This TCR beta chain emerged from a study of cytomegalovirus exposure and HLA in healthy donors. Primers for the PCR totalled 60 Vbeta and 13 Jbeta. The protocol was immunoSEQ multiplex PCR, while the TCRdb copy is restricted to in-frame clones and leaves out a portion. The sample consists of under 250,000 clones, roughly 78% of them appearing once. With respect to this clone: Its antigen remains unknown.

General study results and limits: Being indistinguishable, some V segments were excluded, TRBV6-2 and TRBV6-3 among them. Relative to the approximately 670-donor mean, N-insertions were reportedly fewer in an Asian-associated ancestry cluster in a later analysis.

In germline, CDR1 is MNHNS, CDR2 SASEGT. CDR3 length: 15 residues. V lost 3 bases and J 4 bases, leaving 13 bases between the germline ends. The chain couples TRBV6-1 to TRBJ1-5; no definite D call. The sequenced sample consisted of PBMCs. The sequence was obtained from a boy younger than 18 in good health and CMV-seronegative. The CDR3 loop is CASSEFAAVNQPQHF. The CDR3 DNA is TGTGCCAGCAGTGAGTTCGCGGCAGTTAATCAGCCCCAGCATTTT.